The 17 T cell receptor beta chains below were found in one sample sequenced in a study of T-cell reconstitution after alpha-beta-depleted transplantation in children. Unique molecular identifiers were incorporated when the TCRbeta library was constructed. TCRdb itself ran the PCR reads through MiXCR, one entry per CDR3 protein. This repertoire shows 500,000 to 750,000 distinct CDR3 sequences, roughly a quarter found once; its top ten account for 30% to 40%. The specimen was PBMCs, collected before TCRalphabeta/CD19-depleted stem cell transplant. The receptor source for this set is a boy younger than two with Wiskott-Aldrich syndrome, due to receive a stem cell transplant.

V and J are TRBV7-6 and TRBJ2-3; D is perhaps TRBD1 (6 bases). Trimming left V 7 bases short and J 6 bases short, with 20 bases between. The CDR3 runs 15 residues. Germline V gene data show CDR1 as SGHVS and CDR2 as FNYEAQ. The CDR3 sequence is CASKKGTARGDTQYF. CDR3 coding DNA: TGTGCCAGCAAAAAAGGGACCGCGAGGGGGGATACGCAGTATTTT.

The chain couples TRBV5-1 to TRBJ2-5; a weak D match, TRBD2 (5 bases). The ends were cut back, 1 base at V and 3 bases at J, with 7 bases in the middle. CDR3 length: 13 amino acids. Germline CDR1 SGHRS, CDR2 YFSETQ. The CDR3 bases are TGCGCCAGCAGCTTGTACGGGAAAGAGACCCAGTACTTC. Translated: CASSLYGKETQYF. The whole variable domain, remainder taken from reference TRBV5-1 and TRBJ2-5, is KAGVTQTPRYLIKTRGQQVTLSCSPISGHRSVSWYQQTPGQGLQFLFEYFSETQRNKGNFPGRFSGRQFSNSRSEMNVSTLELGDSALYLCASSLYGKETQYFGPGTRLLVL.

This clonotype showed up just a few times. The chain has TRBV10-3 and TRBJ2-2; possibly TRBD1 for D (6 bases). This CDR3 is built from 17 residues. V shed 3 bases and J shed 0 bases, with 14 bases lying between them. In germline, CDR1 is ENHRY, CDR2 SYGVKD. CDR3 residues: CAISDHRDHPNTGELFF. CDR3 nucleotides: TGTGCCATCAGTGATCACAGGGACCATCCGAACACCGGGGAGCTGTTTTTT.

The CDR3 DNA follows: TGCAGTGCTAGATCCCGTGACAGGGTCAACGAGCAGTACTTC. Its protein product is CSARSRDRVNEQYF. The genes are TRBV20-1 and TRBJ2-7, with 7 bases lining up with TRBD1. V trimming: 2 bases; J trimming: 5 bases; junction bases outside the gene matches: 9. Germline V lookup: CDR1 DFQATT, CDR2 SNEGSKA (reference sequence). This CDR3 has 14 amino acids.

This chain connects TRBV5-5 to TRBJ2-1; 7 bases are shared with TRBD2. The V and J ends lost 0 bases and 4 bases, in that order; junction bases with no gene match: 10. This CDR3 has 17 amino acids. Germline CDR1 reads SGHKS; CDR2 reads YYEKEE (reference sequence). The CDR3 DNA follows: TGTGCCAGCAGCTTGGCCATAATGGGGAGGGGATACAATGAGCAGTTCTTC. It codes for CASSLAIMGRGYNEQFF.

The chain couples TRBV30 to TRBJ2-6; D is possibly TRBD1 (5 bases). The CDR3 contains 15 residues. Trimming took off 3 bases at V and 2 bases at J, with 11 bases between the two ends. Germline V gives CDR1 GTSNPN, CDR2 SVGIG (reference sequence). CDR3 amino acids: CAWSPRGTGANVLTF. The CDR3 nucleotides are TGTGCCTGGAGCCCTAGGGGAACTGGGGCCAACGTCCTGACTTTC.

Only a few counts were recorded for this clonotype. The chain recombines TRBV5-1 with TRBJ2-1; 9 bases match TRBD2. With 0 bases clipped from V and 2 bases from J, the junction kept 9 bases outside the gene matches. Looked up from germline, CDR1 is SGHRS and CDR2 is YFSETQ. The CDR3 is 18 residues long. CDR3 in DNA: TGCGCCAGCAGCTTGGGTCCTCTAGCGGGGAAGACCTACAATGAGCAGTTCTTC. This sequence encodes CASSLGPLAGKTYNEQFF.

This chain joins TRBV7-2 and TRBJ2-4; 9 bases are a match to TRBD2. Germline V gives CDR1 SGHTA, CDR2 FQGNSA. After removal of 3 bases from V and 8 bases from J, the junction contained 5 bases not matched to a gene. The CDR3 is made up of 14 amino acids. CDR3 region: CASSFRVAGDIQYF. The CDR3 DNA follows: TGTGCCAGCAGCTTTAGAGTAGCGGGAGACATTCAGTACTTC. Combining the CDR3 with reference TRBV7-2 and TRBJ2-4 gives the whole variable domain GAGVSQSPSNKVTEKGKDVELRCDPISGHTALYWYRQSLGQGLEFLIYFQGNSAPDKSGLPSDRFSAERTGGSVSTLTIQRTQQEDSAVYLCASSFRVAGDIQYFGAGTRLSVL.

In this sample, this clonotype turned up a few times. The J gene is TRBJ2-7, the V gene TRBV20-1; 10 positions match TRBD1. CDR1 is DFQATT, CDR2 SNEGSKA, per germline (reference sequence). The trim removed 3 bases at V and 4 bases at J, leaving 9 bases unmatched. This CDR3 spans 15 amino acids. The chain's CDR3 is CSARGTGTGAYEQYF. CDR3 sequence (DNA): TGCAGTGCTAGGGGGACCGGGACAGGGGCTTACGAGCAGTACTTC.

The sample holds a few counts of this clonotype. The rearrangement uses TRBV4-1 and TRBJ2-1, with D maybe TRBD1 (6 bases). This CDR3 has 13 amino acids. Germline V gene sequence: CDR1 MGHRA, CDR2 YSYEKL. The V end was cut by 3 bases, the J end by 8 bases, with 11 bases between. The CDR3 DNA reads as TGCGCCAGCAGCCATACAGGGTGGGATGAGCAGTTCTTC. It codes for CASSHTGWDEQFF.

This clonotype was seen only a few times. This chain joins TRBV20-1 and TRBJ2-3, with TRBD2 identical over 8 bases. The CDR3 consists of 15 residues. Germline V gene lookup returns CDR1 DFQATT and CDR2 SNEGSKA (reference sequence). Trimming took 1 base from V and 4 from J; bases not matched to a gene: 7. CDR3 sequence (DNA): TGCAGTGCTAGAGGCTGGAGCGGGAGATCAGATACGCAGTATTTT. It specifies CSARGWSGRSDTQYF.

This clonotype was seen more than once but under ten times. The chain employs TRBV29-1 and TRBJ1-2; D is unclear. Germline-derived CDR1 and CDR2 are SQVTM and ANQGSEA. CDR3 length equals 12 residues. The germline V and J ends were trimmed by 0 bases and 4 bases, with 6 bases remaining between them. The CDR3 DNA reads TGCAGCGTTGAAGATCCCGGCTATGGCTACACCTTC. This encodes CSVEDPGYGYTF.

V usage is TRBV11-1 and J usage is TRBJ2-1; 7 nucleotides agree with TRBD1. There are 18 residues in the CDR3. J gave up 4 bases and V 2 bases, and 14 bases lay outside the gene matches. In germline, CDR1 is SGHAT, CDR2 FQDESV (reference sequence). The CDR3: CASSLIMGQSVRYNEQFF. In nucleotides, the CDR3 is TGTGCCAGCAGCTTAATAATGGGACAGTCTGTAAGGTACAATGAGCAGTTCTTC. The whole variable domain, remainder taken from reference TRBV11-1 and TRBJ2-1, is EAEVAQSPRYKITEKSQAVAFWCDPISGHATLYWYRQILGQGPELLVQFQDESVVDDSQLPKDRFSAERLKGVDSTLKIQPAELGDSAMYLCASSLIMGQSVRYNEQFFGPGTRLTVL.

This clonotype appeared a few times. The chain has TRBV20-1 and TRBJ1-2, with TRBD1 identical over 8 bases. CDR1 is DFQATT, CDR2 SNEGSKA, per germline (reference sequence). The V segment lost 5 bases and the J segment 3 bases; nucleotides outside the gene matches: 2. This CDR3 comprises 12 residues. The CDR3 bases are TGCAGTGCTCAGGGGGCAGACTATGGCTACACCTTC. Protein sequence: CSAQGADYGYTF.

The chain employs TRBV3-1 and TRBJ2-7, with TRBD1 identical over 7 bases. The CDR3 extends over 16 amino acids. Germline-derived CDR1 and CDR2 are LGHDT and YNNKEL (reference sequence). V trimming: 2 bases; J trimming: 4 bases; junction bases outside the gene matches: 11. This chain's CDR3 is CASSQIRTGHLYEQYF. CDR3 sequence (DNA): TGTGCCAGCAGCCAAATTAGGACAGGTCATCTATACGAGCAGTACTTC.

The rearrangement joins TRBV11-1 to TRBJ1-2; 8 nucleotides align to TRBD1. The CDR3 is made up of 20 amino acids. Germline CDR1 and CDR2: SGHAT and FQDESV (reference sequence). The V and J ends lost 5 bases and 2 bases, in that order; junction bases with no gene match: 22. In DNA, the CDR3 is TGTGCCAGCAGCCCGAAGGAATTACAGGGGGAGTACTGGGTCAACTATGGCTACACCTTC. It codes for CASSPKELQGEYWVNYGYTF.

This chain uses TRBV7-3 with TRBJ2-3; D may be TRBD1 (6 bases). CDR3 length: 14 residues. Germline values: CDR1 SGHTA, CDR2 FQGTGA. Trimming shortened V by 0 bases and J by 13 bases, and 17 bases separated the two germline ends. The CDR3: CASSLTPGAPLKYF. In DNA, the CDR3 is TGTGCCAGCAGCTTAACTCCAGGGGCCCCGTTGAAGTATTTT.